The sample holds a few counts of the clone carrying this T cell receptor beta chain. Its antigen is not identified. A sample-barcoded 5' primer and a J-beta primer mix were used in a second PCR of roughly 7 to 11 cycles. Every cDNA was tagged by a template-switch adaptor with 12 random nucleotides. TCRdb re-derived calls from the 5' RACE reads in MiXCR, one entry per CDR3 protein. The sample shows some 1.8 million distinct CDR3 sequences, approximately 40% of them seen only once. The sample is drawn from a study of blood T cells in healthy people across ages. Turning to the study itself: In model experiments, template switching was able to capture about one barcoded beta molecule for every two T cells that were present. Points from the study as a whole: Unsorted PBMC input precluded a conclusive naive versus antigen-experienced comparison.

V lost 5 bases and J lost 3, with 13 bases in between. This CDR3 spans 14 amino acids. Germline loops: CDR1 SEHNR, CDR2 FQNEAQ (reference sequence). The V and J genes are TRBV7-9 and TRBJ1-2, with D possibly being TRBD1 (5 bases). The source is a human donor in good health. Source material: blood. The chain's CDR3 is CASSAGGIDYGYTF. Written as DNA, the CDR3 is TGTGCCAGCAGCGCGGGGGGAATCGACTATGGCTACACCTTC.